These T cell receptor beta chains were read from a single sample in a study of circulating CD8 cells and anti-PD-1 response in melanoma. TCRdb reprocessed the reads via MiXCR and lists one record per CDR3 protein. The sample lists roughly 670 distinct CDR3 sequences; about 12% were seen once. The sequencing used CD8+ T cells from PBMCs, collected at baseline or after one month of anti-PD-1 therapy (not recorded which). The receptors were sampled from a human donor with melanoma. Both conserved end residues are part of each CDR3. A D gene is named only where the DNA matches it firmly. Rows may omit the clone size; those that give it use once, few, many or a size class.

abundance: medium-sized
j_gene: TRBJ2-7
v_gene: TRBV19
d_gene: NA
CDR3nt: TGTGCCAGTAGTATAGCCACAGGGTACGAGCAGTACTTC
CDR3aa: CASSIATGYEQYF

abundance: medium-sized
j_gene: TRBJ2-1
v_gene: TRBV7-2
d_gene: TRBD2
CDR3nt: TGTGCCAGCAGCCATCTAGCGGGGGGGTACAATGAGCAGTTCTTC
CDR3aa: CASSHLAGGYNEQFF

abundance: medium-sized
j_gene: TRBJ2-1
v_gene: TRBV7-2
d_gene: NA
CDR3nt: TGTGCCAGCAGCTTAGCGCTAGGGGGTAGCTATGAGCAGTTCTTC
CDR3aa: CASSLALGGSYEQFF

abundance: medium-sized
j_gene: TRBJ1-2
v_gene: TRBV6-6
d_gene: TRBD1
CDR3nt: TGTGCCAGCAGTTACAGCGGACAGGGGGCGTATGGCTATGGCTACACCTTC
CDR3aa: CASSYSGQGAYGYGYTF

abundance: medium-sized
j_gene: TRBJ2-5
v_gene: TRBV12-5
d_gene: TRBD2
CDR3nt: TGTGCTAGTGGTTCCCAGGGACTAGCGGTCCAAGAGACCCAGTACTTC
CDR3aa: CASGSQGLAVQETQYF

abundance: NA
j_gene: TRBJ2-1
v_gene: TRBV25-1
d_gene: TRBD1
CDR3nt: TGTGCCAGCAGTTCCGGGACAGGGGTCTACAATGAGCAGTTCTTC
CDR3aa: CASSSGTGVYNEQFF

abundance: few
j_gene: TRBJ2-7
v_gene: TRBV5-6
d_gene: TRBD1
CDR3nt: TGTGCCAGCAGCTTGGGGCCAGGGGGAGTCAACGAGCAGTACTTC
CDR3aa: CASSLGPGGVNEQYF

abundance: medium-sized
j_gene: TRBJ1-5
v_gene: TRBV18
d_gene: NA
CDR3nt: TGTGCCAGCTCACCACCGTTGGCCCCAGTGCCGCCCCAGCATTTT
CDR3aa: CASSPPLAPVPPQHF

abundance: large
j_gene: TRBJ1-5
v_gene: TRBV21-1
d_gene: NA
CDR3nt: TGTGCCAGCAGCAAGAAGCCGGGACAGATTTTAGGCAATCAGCCCCAGCATTTT
CDR3aa: CASSKKPGQILGNQPQHF

abundance: few
j_gene: TRBJ2-7
v_gene: TRBV5-6
d_gene: NA
CDR3nt: TGTGCCAGCAGCTCGACGGGGACGGCCTACGAGCAGTACTTC
CDR3aa: CASSSTGTAYEQYF

abundance: medium-sized
j_gene: TRBJ1-6
v_gene: TRBV6-5
d_gene: NA
CDR3nt: TGTGCCAGCAGTTCCCGGGACACTTCAGATTCACCCCTCCACTTT
CDR3aa: CASSSRDTSDSPLHF

abundance: large
j_gene: TRBJ2-5
v_gene: TRBV19
d_gene: TRBD2
CDR3nt: TGTGCCAGTAGTAGCGGGACTAGTCAGAGGTTAGGAGAGACCCAGTACTTC
CDR3aa: CASSSGTSQRLGETQYF

abundance: medium-sized
j_gene: TRBJ2-5
v_gene: TRBV9
d_gene: NA
CDR3nt: TGTGCCAGCAGCGTAGAAGGAGGACCGCGGGAGACCCAGTACTTC
CDR3aa: CASSVEGGPRETQYF

abundance: large
j_gene: TRBJ2-7
v_gene: TRBV20-1
d_gene: NA
CDR3nt: TGCAGTGCTAGAGATTTGGGGGAAAACTACGAGCAGTACTTC
CDR3aa: CSARDLGENYEQYF

abundance: NA
j_gene: TRBJ2-1
v_gene: TRBV25-1
d_gene: NA
CDR3nt: TGTGCCAGCAATAGGTACAATGAGCAGTTCTTC
CDR3aa: CASNRYNEQFF

abundance: large
j_gene: TRBJ2-7
v_gene: TRBV20-1
d_gene: TRBD2
CDR3nt: TGCAGTGCTAGAGACGGGGGGGAGGCCTACGAGCAGTACTTC
CDR3aa: CSARDGGEAYEQYF

abundance: large
j_gene: TRBJ2-7
v_gene: TRBV19
d_gene: NA
CDR3nt: TGTGCCAGTAGTATAAGTCCAGGCTACGAGCAGTACTTC
CDR3aa: CASSISPGYEQYF